This TCR beta chain is from a study of T cell repertoires in cytomegalovirus infection. Study-wide background: The public TCR beta signatures pointed to both CMV infection and matching HLA type.

In TCRdb, the reads were re-called with MiXCR into one record per CDR3 protein. The data show roughly 600,000 distinct CDR3 sequences, approximately 24% seen once. This CDR3 is 15 amino acids long. Trimming cost V 1 base and J 5 bases, with 12 bases left between them. The germline CDR1 and CDR2 sequences are SEHNR and FQNEAQ (reference sequence). This clonotype was counted at least ten times. This receptor was identified in a human donor in good health (CMV status not recorded). Some clones in this sample may be carry-over from other donors' samples. Sequenced input: CD8+ T cells from PBMCs. The rearrangement links TRBV7-9 to TRBJ2-1; D is perhaps TRBD2 (7 bases). The CDR3 DNA is TGTGCCAGCAGCTTAGTCTGGGGGGGCGACAATGAGCAGTTCTTC. It encodes CASSLVWGGDNEQFF. Full variable domain (missing parts from reference TRBV7-9 and TRBJ2-1): DTGVSQNPRHKITKRGQNVTFRCDPISEHNRLYWYRQTLGQGPEFLTYFQNEAQLEKSRLLSDRFSAERPKGSFSTLEIQRTEQGDSAMYLCASSLVWGGDNEQFFGPGTRLTVL.